The 17 T cell receptor beta chains in this list originate from one sample, sequenced in a study of a mutant IDH1 vaccine in newly diagnosed glioma. Time point indicated: week 35, safety follow-up. Each dose delivered 300 ug of mutant IDH1 20-mer peptide subcutaneously with imiquimod. The table came from immunoSEQ multiplex PCR; TCRdb's copy has only in-frame clones and leaves some out. The sample includes more than 45,000 clones, 88% of them seen just once. The antigens these receptors bind are not known. The sequences come from PBMCs, collected from a glioma patient whose treatment included an IDH1 peptide vaccine. The receptors were gathered from a woman aged 40 to 50 with glioma.

The chain links TRBV6-5 to TRBJ1-1; 7 positions agree with TRBD1. V was pared by 6 bases and J by 4 bases, with 11 bases of the junction left unmatched. CDR3 length: 15 amino acids. CDR1 is MNHEY and CDR2 is SVGAGI in the germline V gene. CDR3 residues: CASSMNTRGVTEAFF. CDR3 sequence (DNA): TGTGCCAGCAGCATGAATACCAGGGGGGTCACTGAAGCTTTCTTT.

In its sample, this clone was seen a few times. V usage is TRBV4-1 and J usage is TRBJ2-1; 8 nucleotides line up with TRBD2. This CDR3 region has 16 residues. The germline gives CDR1 MGHRA, CDR2 YSYEKL. The junction had 9 bases not matched to a gene; V was cut back by 4 bases and J by 4 bases. The CDR3 reads CASSRSGSEEYNEQFF. The CDR3 bases are TGCGCCAGCAGCCGGAGCGGGAGCGAGGAGTACAATGAGCAGTTCTTC.

The V gene is TRBV11-2, the J gene TRBJ2-5; 9 bases fit TRBD2. The germline V gene encodes CDR1 SGHAT and CDR2 FQNNGV. Trimming took 6 bases from V and 4 from J; bases not matched to a gene: 9. The CDR3 contains 15 residues. The CDR3 nucleotides read TGTGCCAGCAGTATAGCGGGGGTTAGGGGAGAGACCCAGTACTTC. Translation gives CASSIAGVRGETQYF.

The rearrangement joins TRBV19 to TRBJ2-7; 9 bases are a match to TRBD1. The V and J ends lost 5 bases and 6 bases, in that order; junction bases with no gene match: 5. The CDR3 loop spans 13 amino acids. Germline V gene lookup returns CDR1 LNHDA and CDR2 SQIVND (reference sequence). For the CDR3, the DNA is TGTGCCAGTAGTTCGGGGACAGGGAGCGAGCAGTACTTC. Amino acid sequence: CASSSGTGSEQYF.

This clone was recorded once. This chain uses TRBV7-2 with TRBJ1-1; no clear D gene. V was cut by 1 base and J by 1 base, with 10 bases left in between. CDR1 and CDR2 from the germline V gene are SGHTA and FQGNSA. The CDR3 is 15 residues long. The CDR3 sequence: CASSLERLGNTEAFF. Written as DNA, the CDR3 is TGTGCCAGCAGCTTAGAAAGGTTGGGGAACACTGAAGCTTTCTTT. Using reference TRBV7-2 and TRBJ1-1 for the parts outside the CDR3, the full variable domain is GAGVSQSPSNKVTEKGKDVELRCDPISGHTALYWYRQSLGQGLEFLIYFQGNSAPDKSGLPSDRFSAERTGGSVSTLTIQRTQQEDSAVYLCASSLERLGNTEAFFGQGTRLTVV.

The V gene is TRBV5-1, the J gene TRBJ1-4; D gene unclear. This CDR3 region has 16 residues. Trimming stripped 0 bases from V and 5 bases from J, with 14 bases between. Germline values: CDR1 SGHRS, CDR2 YFSETQ. Written as DNA, the CDR3 is TGCGCCAGCAGCTTGGGACAAACCCGGGGAAATGAAAAACTGTTTTTT. This translates into CASSLGQTRGNEKLFF.

The chain has TRBV27 and TRBJ2-5; D may match TRBD1 or TRBD2 (5 bases each). Trimming left V 5 bases short and J 5 bases short, with 12 bases between. The germline V gene encodes CDR1 MNHEY and CDR2 SMNVEV (reference sequence). This CDR3 comprises 13 residues. CDR3 in DNA: TGTGCCAGCAGTCCACACGAGGGGGAGACCCAGTACTTC. Its protein product is CASSPHEGETQYF.

The gene calls are TRBV6-5 and TRBJ1-2; 10 bases are shared with TRBD1. V was pared by 6 bases and J by 8 bases, with 9 bases of the junction left unmatched. CDR1 MNHEY and CDR2 SVGAGI come from the germline V gene. The CDR3 covers 14 residues. For the CDR3, the DNA is TGTGCCAGCAGAAAGACAGGGGGCCAAGTAGGCTACACCTTC. It translates to CASRKTGGQVGYTF.

This clone came up once. The gene calls are TRBV6-5 and TRBJ2-1; weak D call: TRBD2 (6 bases). The CDR3 length is 15 residues. Trimming pared 4 bases from V and 1 base from J, leaving 11 bases between. From germline, CDR1 is MNHEY and CDR2 SVGAGI. This chain's CDR3 is CASSFSGISYNEQFF. The CDR3 DNA reads as TGTGCCAGCAGTTTTAGCGGCATTTCCTACAATGAGCAGTTCTTC.

The genes are TRBV4-2 and TRBJ1-1, with D possibly being TRBD1 (6 bases). This CDR3 has 16 residues. Germline V gene data show CDR1 as LGHNA and CDR2 as YNFKEQ. Trimming pared 4 bases from V and 3 bases from J, leaving 18 bases between. The CDR3 is CASSPRAAGEDTEAFF. In DNA form, the CDR3 reads TGTGCCAGCAGCCCGAGGGCGGCAGGGGAGGACACTGAAGCTTTCTTT.

The genes are TRBV6-5 and TRBJ2-7; 7 bases are shared with TRBD2. The V gene end was trimmed by 5 bases and the J gene end by 6 bases; junction bases not matched to a gene: 7. Germline values: CDR1 MNHEY, CDR2 SVGAGI. This CDR3 is 13 amino acids long. CDR3 amino acids: CASSLTGGSEQYF. DNA of the CDR3: TGTGCCAGCAGTCTTACGGGGGGAAGCGAGCAGTACTTC.

J is TRBJ1-2 and V is TRBV2, with a possible D match to TRBD1 (6 bases). The V gene's germline CDR1 is SNHLY and CDR2 FYNNEI. V shed 6 bases and J shed 8 bases, with 13 bases lying between them. The CDR3 extends over 12 amino acids. CDR3 protein: CASRVYRDGYTF. The CDR3 DNA sequence: TGTGCCAGCAGAGTCTACAGGGACGGCTACACCTTC. The full variable domain, in which reference TRBV2 and TRBJ1-2 provide the parts outside the CDR3, is EPEVTQTPSHQVTQMGQEVILRCVPISNHLYFYWYRQILGQKVEFLVSFYNNEISEKSEIFDDQFSVERPDGSNFTLKIRSTKLEDSAMYFCASRVYRDGYTFGSGTRLTVV.

The chain couples TRBV4-2 to TRBJ2-3; no definite D call. This CDR3 is 12 amino acids long. CDR1 and CDR2 (germline): LGHNA, YNFKEQ. Between the trimmed V and J ends, which lost 1 base and 6 bases, there was a span of 5 bases. The CDR3 bases are TGTGCCAGCAGCCAAGTAGTGGATACGCAGTATTTT. Translation gives CASSQVVDTQYF.

The genes are TRBV4-3 and TRBJ2-7; 9 positions agree with TRBD1. V dropped 3 bases and J dropped 3; count of bases not matched to a gene: 3. CDR1 LGHNA and CDR2 YSLEER come from the germline V gene. This CDR3 has 14 amino acids. CDR3 in amino acids: CASSQDRGDYEQYF. CDR3 bases: TGCGCCAGCAGCCAGGACAGGGGTGACTACGAGCAGTACTTC.

The CDR3 sequence is CASSRGASGGDEQFF. The CDR3 DNA is TGTGCCAGCAGCCGTGGGGCATCCGGGGGAGATGAGCAGTTCTTC. V and J are TRBV7-8 and TRBJ2-1; D might be TRBD2 (6 bases). Germline-derived CDR1 and CDR2 are SGHVS and FQNEAQ. V was trimmed by 5 bases and J by 8 bases, leaving 19 bases between them. This CDR3 has 15 residues.

V gene TRBV6-1 combines with J gene TRBJ2-7; tentatively, D is TRBD2 (6 bases). Germline V gene lookup returns CDR1 MNHNS and CDR2 SASEGT. The CDR3 spans 15 residues. V was shortened by 6 bases and J by 3 bases, with 18 bases between the two germline ends. This CDR3 reads CASSGRFWGDYEQYF. As DNA, the CDR3 is TGTGCCAGCAGCGGAAGATTTTGGGGGGACTACGAGCAGTACTTC.

The chain is built from TRBV5-4 and TRBJ2-3; 9 nucleotides match TRBD2. CDR1 and CDR2 (germline): SGHNT, YYREEE (reference sequence). The CDR3 has 17 amino acids. V shed 0 bases, J shed 2 bases, and the junction held 7 bases outside the gene matches. The CDR3 coding sequence is TGTGCCAGCAGCTTGGCAGCCGGGACTAGCATCACAGATACGCAGTATTTT. The encoded protein is CASSLAAGTSITDTQYF. Together with reference TRBV5-4 and TRBJ2-3, the CDR3 gives the full variable domain: ETGVTQSPTHLIKTRGQQVTLRCSSQSGHNTVSWYQQALGQGPQFIFQYYREEENGRGNFPPRFSGLQFPNYSSELNVNALELDDSALYLCASSLAAGTSITDTQYFGPGTRLTVL.